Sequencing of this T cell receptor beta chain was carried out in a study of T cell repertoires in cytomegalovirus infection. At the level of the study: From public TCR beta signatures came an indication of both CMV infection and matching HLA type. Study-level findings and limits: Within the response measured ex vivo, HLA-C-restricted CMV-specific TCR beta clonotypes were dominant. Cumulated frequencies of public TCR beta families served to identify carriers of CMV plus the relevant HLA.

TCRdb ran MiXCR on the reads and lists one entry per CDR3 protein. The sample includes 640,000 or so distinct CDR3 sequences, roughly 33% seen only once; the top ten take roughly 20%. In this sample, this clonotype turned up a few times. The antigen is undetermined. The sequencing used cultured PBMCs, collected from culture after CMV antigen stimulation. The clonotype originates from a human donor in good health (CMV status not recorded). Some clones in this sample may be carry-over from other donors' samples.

The CDR3 coding sequence is TGTGCCAGCAGGCAGTTGAACACTGAAGCTTTCTTT. It is translated as CASRQLNTEAFF. V is TRBV6-1 and J is TRBJ1-1; D remains ambiguous. V was pared by 6 bases and J by 0 bases, with 5 bases between. The germline V gene has CDR1 MNHNS and CDR2 SASEGT. This CDR3 has 12 amino acids.